What follows is one TCR beta chain and its context. Its antigen remains unidentified. The PCR employed 60 Vbeta primers together with 13 Jbeta primers. TCRdb's copy holds only in-frame clones and misses some; the assay was immunoSEQ multiplex PCR. The data hold under 150,000 clones, with about four fifths observed a single time. The sample comes from a study of cytomegalovirus exposure and HLA in healthy donors. Notes on the study in general: Researchers had no immune exposure information except CMV serostatus available. It was in a later analysis that TCR association rates were seen to vary by HLA locus, highest for DRB1 and lowest for HLA-C.

V lost 4 bases and J lost 0, with 12 bases in between. Germline-derived CDR1 and CDR2 are ENHRY and SYGVKD. This CDR3 spans 15 amino acids. Source material: PBMCs. The clonotype was recovered from a male donor in good health and CMV-seronegative. The chain joins TRBV10-3 to TRBJ1-1, with a possible D match to TRBD1 (5 bases). CDR3 DNA: TGTGCCATCAGTGCACTTGACAGCATGAACACTGAAGCTTTCTTT. Residues: CAISALDSMNTEAFF.